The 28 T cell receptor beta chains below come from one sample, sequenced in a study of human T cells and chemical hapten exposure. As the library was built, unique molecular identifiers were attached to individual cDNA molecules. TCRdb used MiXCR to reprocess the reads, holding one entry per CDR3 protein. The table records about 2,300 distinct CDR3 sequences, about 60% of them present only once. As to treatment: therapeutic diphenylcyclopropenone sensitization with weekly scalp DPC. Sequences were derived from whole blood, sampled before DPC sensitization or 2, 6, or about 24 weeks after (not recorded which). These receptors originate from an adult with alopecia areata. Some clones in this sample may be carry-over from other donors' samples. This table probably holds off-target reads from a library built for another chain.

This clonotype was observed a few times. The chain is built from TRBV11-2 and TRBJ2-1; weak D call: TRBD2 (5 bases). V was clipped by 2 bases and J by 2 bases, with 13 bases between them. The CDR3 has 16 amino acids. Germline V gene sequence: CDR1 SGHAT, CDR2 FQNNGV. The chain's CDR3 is CASSLNPGITYNEQFF. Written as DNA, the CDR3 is TGTGCCAGCAGCTTAAATCCGGGAATTACCTACAATGAGCAGTTCTTC.

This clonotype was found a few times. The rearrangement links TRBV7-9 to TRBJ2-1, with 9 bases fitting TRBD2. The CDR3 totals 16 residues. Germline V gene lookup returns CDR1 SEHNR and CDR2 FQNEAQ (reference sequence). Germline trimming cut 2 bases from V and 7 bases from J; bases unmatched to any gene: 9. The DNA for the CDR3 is TGTGCCAGCAGCTTAAGGGCTAGCGGGGACCAGAATGAGCAGTTCTTC. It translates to CASSLRASGDQNEQFF.

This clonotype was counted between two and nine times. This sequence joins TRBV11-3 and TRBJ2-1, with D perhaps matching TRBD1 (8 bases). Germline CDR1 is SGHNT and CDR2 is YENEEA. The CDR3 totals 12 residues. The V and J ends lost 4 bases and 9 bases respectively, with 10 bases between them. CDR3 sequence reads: CASSYRGGEQFF. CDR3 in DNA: TGTGCCAGCAGCTACAGGGGGGGTGAGCAGTTCTTC.

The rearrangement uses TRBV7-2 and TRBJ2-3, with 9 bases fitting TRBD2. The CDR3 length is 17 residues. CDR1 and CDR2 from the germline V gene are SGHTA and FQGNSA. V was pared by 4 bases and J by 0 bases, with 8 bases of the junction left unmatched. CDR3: CASSYPLAGISTDTQYF. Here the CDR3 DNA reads TGTGCCAGCAGCTATCCTCTAGCGGGAATTAGCACAGATACGCAGTATTTT. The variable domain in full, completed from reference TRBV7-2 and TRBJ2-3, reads GAGVSQSPSNKVTEKGKDVELRCDPISGHTALYWYRQSLGQGLEFLIYFQGNSAPDKSGLPSDRFSAERTGGSVSTLTIQRTQQEDSAVYLCASSYPLAGISTDTQYFGPGTRLTVL.

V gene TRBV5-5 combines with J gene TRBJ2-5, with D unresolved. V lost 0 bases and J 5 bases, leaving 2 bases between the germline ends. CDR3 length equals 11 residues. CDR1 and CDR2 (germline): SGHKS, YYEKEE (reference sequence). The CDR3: CASSLAETQYF. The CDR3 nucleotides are TGTGCCAGCAGCTTGGCCGAGACCCAGTACTTC.

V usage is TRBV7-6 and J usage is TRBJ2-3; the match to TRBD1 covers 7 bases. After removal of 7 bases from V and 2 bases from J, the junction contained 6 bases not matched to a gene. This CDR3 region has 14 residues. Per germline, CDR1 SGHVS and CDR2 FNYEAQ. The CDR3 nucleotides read TGTGCCAGCAATTCGGGACAGACCACAGATACGCAGTATTTT. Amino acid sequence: CASNSGQTTDTQYF.

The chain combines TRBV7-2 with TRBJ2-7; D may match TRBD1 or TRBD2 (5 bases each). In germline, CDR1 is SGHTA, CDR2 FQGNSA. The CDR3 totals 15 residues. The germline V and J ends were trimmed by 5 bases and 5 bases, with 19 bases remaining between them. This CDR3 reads CASSISRDRPHEQYF. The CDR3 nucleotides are TGTGCCAGCAGCATCAGTAGGGACCGCCCTCACGAGCAGTACTTC.

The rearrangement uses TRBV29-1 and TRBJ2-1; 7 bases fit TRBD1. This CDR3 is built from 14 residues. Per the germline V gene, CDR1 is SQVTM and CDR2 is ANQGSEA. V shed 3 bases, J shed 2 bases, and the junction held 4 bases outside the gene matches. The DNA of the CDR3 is TGCAGCGTTGACAACAGGGGTGCCTACAATGAGCAGTTCTTC. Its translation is CSVDNRGAYNEQFF.

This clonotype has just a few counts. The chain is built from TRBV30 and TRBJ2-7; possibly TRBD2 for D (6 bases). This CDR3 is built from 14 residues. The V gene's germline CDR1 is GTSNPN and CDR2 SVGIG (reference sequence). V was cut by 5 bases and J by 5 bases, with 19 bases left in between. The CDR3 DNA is TGTGCCTGGGCCTTAGGGGCAGGGACTGACGAGCAGTACTTC. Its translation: CAWALGAGTDEQYF.

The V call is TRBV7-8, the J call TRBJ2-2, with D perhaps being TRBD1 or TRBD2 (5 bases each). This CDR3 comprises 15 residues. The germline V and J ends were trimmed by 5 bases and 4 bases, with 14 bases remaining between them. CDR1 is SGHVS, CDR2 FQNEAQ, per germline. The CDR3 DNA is TGTGCCAGCAGCCTCCGGGACCTTCCCACCGGGGAGCTGTTTTTT. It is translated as CASSLRDLPTGELFF.

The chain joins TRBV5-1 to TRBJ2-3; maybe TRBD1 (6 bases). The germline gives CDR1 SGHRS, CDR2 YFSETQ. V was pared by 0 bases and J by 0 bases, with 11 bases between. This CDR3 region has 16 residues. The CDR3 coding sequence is TGCGCCAGCAGCTTGGATGGACAGCCTAGCACAGATACGCAGTATTTT. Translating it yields CASSLDGQPSTDTQYF.

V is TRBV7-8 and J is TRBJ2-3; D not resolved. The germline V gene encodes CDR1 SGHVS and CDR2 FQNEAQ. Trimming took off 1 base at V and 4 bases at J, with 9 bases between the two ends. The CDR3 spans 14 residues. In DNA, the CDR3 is TGTGCCAGCAGCTTAGGGGCTTCTCCAGATACGCAGTATTTT. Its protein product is CASSLGASPDTQYF.

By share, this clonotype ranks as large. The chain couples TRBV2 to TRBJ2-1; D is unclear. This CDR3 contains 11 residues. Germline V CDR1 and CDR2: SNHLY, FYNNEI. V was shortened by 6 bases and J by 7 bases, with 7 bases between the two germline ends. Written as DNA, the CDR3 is TGTGCCAGCAGAGATTGGAATGAGCAGTTCTTC. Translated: CASRDWNEQFF.

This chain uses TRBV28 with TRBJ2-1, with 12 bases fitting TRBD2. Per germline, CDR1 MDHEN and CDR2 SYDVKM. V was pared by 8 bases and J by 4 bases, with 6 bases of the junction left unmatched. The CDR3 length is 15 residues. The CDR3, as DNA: TGTGCCAGCTTAGGACTAGCGGGACCTTACAATGAGCAGTTCTTC. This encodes CASLGLAGPYNEQFF.

CDR3 loop: CASSLKGTPGANVLTF. The CDR3 nucleotides read TGTGCCAGCAGCTTAAAGGGGACCCCTGGGGCCAACGTCCTGACTTTC. V gene TRBV7-3 combines with J gene TRBJ2-6; D might be TRBD1 or TRBD2, each matching 5 bases. V was trimmed by 1 base and J by 2 bases, leaving 9 bases between them. The CDR3 length is 16 residues. CDR1 is SGHTA, CDR2 FQGTGA, per germline. Together with reference TRBV7-3 and TRBJ2-6, the CDR3 gives the full variable domain: GAGVSQTPSNKVTEKGKYVELRCDPISGHTALYWYRQSLGQGPEFLIYFQGTGAADDSGLPNDRFFAVRPEGSVSTLKIQRTERGDSAVYLCASSLKGTPGANVLTFGAGSRLTVL.

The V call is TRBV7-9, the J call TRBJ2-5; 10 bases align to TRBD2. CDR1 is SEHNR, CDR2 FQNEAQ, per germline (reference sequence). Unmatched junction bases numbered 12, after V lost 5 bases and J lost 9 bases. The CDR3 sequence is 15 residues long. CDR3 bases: TGTGCCAGCAGCCCCCCGGGACTAGCGCACACGGCCCAGTACTTC. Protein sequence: CASSPPGLAHTAQYF.

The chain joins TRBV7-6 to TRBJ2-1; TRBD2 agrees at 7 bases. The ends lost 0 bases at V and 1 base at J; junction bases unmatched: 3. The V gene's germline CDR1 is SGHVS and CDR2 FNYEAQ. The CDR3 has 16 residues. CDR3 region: CASSLASGSSYNEQFF. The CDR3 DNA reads TGTGCCAGCAGCTTAGCTAGCGGGTCTTCCTACAATGAGCAGTTCTTC. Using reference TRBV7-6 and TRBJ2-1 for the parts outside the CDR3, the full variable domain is GAGVSQSPRYKVTKRGQDVALRCDPISGHVSLYWYRQALGQGPEFLTYFNYEAQQDKSGLPNDRFSAERPEGSISTLTIQRTEQRDSAMYRCASSLASGSSYNEQFFGPGTRLTVL.

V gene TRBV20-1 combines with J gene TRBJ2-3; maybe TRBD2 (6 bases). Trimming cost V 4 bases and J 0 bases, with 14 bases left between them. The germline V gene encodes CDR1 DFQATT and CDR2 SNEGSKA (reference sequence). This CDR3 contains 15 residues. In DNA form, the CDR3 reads TGCAGTGCTATAGGTGCGGGAACTAGCACAGATACGCAGTATTTT. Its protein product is CSAIGAGTSTDTQYF.

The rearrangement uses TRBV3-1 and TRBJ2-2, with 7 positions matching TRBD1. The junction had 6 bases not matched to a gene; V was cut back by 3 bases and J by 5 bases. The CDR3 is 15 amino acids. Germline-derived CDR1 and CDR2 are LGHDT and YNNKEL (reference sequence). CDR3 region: CASSHRGKSTGELFF. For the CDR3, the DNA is TGTGCCAGCAGCCACAGGGGGAAGTCGACCGGGGAGCTGTTTTTT.

This chain's CDR3 is CASSQPTGRAKELFF. CDR3 bases: TGCGCCAGCAGCCAACCCACGGGCCGAGCGAAAGAACTGTTTTTT. The rearrangement links TRBV4-1 to TRBJ1-4; D remains ambiguous. The germline CDR1 and CDR2 sequences are MGHRA and YSYEKL. This CDR3 contains 15 residues. Trimming removed 2 bases from V and 12 bases from J, with 19 bases in between.

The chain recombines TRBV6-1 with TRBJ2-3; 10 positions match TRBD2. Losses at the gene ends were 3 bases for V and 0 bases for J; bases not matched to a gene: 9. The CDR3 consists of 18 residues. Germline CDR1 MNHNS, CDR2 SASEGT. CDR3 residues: CASSDKVAGGTSTDTQYF. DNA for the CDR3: TGTGCCAGCAGTGATAAGGTAGCGGGAGGCACTAGCACAGATACGCAGTATTTT.

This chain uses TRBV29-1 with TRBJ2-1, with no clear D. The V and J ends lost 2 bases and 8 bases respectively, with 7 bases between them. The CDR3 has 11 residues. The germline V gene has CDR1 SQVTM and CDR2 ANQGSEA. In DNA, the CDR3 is TGCAGCGTTGAAAGGTGGGATGAGCAGTTCTTC. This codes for CSVERWDEQFF.

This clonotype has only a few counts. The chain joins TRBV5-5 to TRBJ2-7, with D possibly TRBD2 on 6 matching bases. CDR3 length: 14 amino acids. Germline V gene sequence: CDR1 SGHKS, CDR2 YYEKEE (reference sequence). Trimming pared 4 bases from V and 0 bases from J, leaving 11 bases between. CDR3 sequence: CASSPGLGSYEQYF. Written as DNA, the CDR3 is TGTGCCAGCAGCCCGGGACTGGGCTCCTACGAGCAGTACTTC.

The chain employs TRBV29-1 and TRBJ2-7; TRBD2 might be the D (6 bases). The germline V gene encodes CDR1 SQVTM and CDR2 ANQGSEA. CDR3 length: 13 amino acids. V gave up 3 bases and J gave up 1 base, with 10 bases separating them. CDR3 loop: CSVEGGGSYEQYF. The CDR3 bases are TGCAGCGTTGAGGGGGGAGGATCCTACGAGCAGTACTTC.

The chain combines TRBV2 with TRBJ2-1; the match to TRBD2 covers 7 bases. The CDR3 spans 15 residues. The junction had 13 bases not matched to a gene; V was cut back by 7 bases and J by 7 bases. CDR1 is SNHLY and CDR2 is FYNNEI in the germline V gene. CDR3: CASNLERERGNEQFF. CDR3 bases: TGTGCCAGCAACCTCGAGCGGGAACGAGGAAATGAGCAGTTCTTC.

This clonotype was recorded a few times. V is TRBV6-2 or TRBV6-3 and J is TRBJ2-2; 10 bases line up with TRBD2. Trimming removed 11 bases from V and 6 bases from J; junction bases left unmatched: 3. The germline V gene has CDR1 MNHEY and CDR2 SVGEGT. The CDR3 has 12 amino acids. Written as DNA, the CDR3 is TGTGCCGGAACTAGCGGGGCCGGGGAGCTGTTTTTT. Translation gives CAGTSGAGELFF.

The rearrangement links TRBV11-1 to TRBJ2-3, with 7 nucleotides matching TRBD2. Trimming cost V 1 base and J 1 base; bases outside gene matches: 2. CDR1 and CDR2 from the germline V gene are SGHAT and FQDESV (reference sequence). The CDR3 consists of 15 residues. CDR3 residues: CASSLESGGTDTQYF. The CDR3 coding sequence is TGTGCCAGCAGCTTAGAGAGCGGGGGCACAGATACGCAGTATTTT.

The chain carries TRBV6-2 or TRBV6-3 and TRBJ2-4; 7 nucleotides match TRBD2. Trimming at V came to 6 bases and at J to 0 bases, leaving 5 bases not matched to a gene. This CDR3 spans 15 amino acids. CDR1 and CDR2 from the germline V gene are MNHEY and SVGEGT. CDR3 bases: TGTGCCAGCAGATTAGCGGGTTCAGCCAAAAACATTCAGTACTTC. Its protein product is CASRLAGSAKNIQYF.